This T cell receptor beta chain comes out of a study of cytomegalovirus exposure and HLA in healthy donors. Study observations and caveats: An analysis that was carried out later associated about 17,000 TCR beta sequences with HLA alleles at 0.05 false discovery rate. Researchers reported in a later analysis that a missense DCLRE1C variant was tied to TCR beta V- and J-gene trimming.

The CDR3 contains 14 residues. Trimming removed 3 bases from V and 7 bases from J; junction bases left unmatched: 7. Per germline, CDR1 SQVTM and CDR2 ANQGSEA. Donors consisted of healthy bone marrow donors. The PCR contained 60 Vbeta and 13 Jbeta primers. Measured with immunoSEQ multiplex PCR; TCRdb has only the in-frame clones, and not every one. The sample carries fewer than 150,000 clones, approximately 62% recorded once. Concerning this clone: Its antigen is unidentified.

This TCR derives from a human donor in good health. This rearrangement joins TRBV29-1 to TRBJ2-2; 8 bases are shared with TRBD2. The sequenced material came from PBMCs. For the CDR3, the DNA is TGCAGCGTTGACCGAGGACTAGCAGGCGGGGAGCTGTTTTTT. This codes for CSVDRGLAGGELFF.